The 7 T cell receptor beta chains below were found in one sample sequenced in a study of T cell responses to AZD1222 COVID-19 vaccine. This table comes from immunoSEQ multiplex PCR, and its TCRdb copy is limited to in-frame clones, with some not included. The data show approximately 110,000 clones, roughly 87% seen once. Here the sequenced sample was peripheral blood, taken on day 0 of AZD1222 vaccination. These receptors were taken from an adult in good health.

This rearrangement joins TRBV4-3 to TRBJ2-5; 7 nucleotides align to TRBD1. Germline V gene sequence: CDR1 LGHNA, CDR2 YSLEER. The V gene end was trimmed by 4 bases and the J gene end by 1 base; junction bases not matched to a gene: 9. The CDR3 extends over 16 amino acids. This chain's CDR3 is CASSLHPGGIQETQYF. CDR3 nucleotide sequence: TGCGCCAGCAGCCTTCACCCAGGGGGTATCCAAGAGACCCAGTACTTC.

The chain couples TRBV28 to TRBJ1-5; D is unresolved. The CDR3 totals 13 residues. The germline V and J ends were trimmed by 3 bases and 2 bases, with 5 bases remaining between them. Germline-derived CDR1 and CDR2 are MDHEN and SYDVKM. The CDR3 bases are TGTGCCAGCAGTTTGTGGGGCAATCAGCCCCAGCATTTT. As protein: CASSLWGNQPQHF.

The chain employs TRBV11-3 and TRBJ2-1; 8 bases map to TRBD2. With 5 bases clipped from V and 7 bases from J, the junction kept 10 bases outside the gene matches. Germline values: CDR1 SGHNT, CDR2 YENEEA. CDR3 size: 15 residues. The CDR3 coding sequence is TGTGCCAGCAGCCCGGGGGGGGCAGCGGGGAATGAGCAGTTCTTC. This codes for CASSPGGAAGNEQFF.

The V gene is TRBV7-8, the J gene TRBJ2-5; D possibly uses TRBD1 or TRBD2 (5 bases each). The CDR3 contains 13 residues. CDR1 is SGHVS, CDR2 FQNEAQ, per germline. V was trimmed by 8 bases and J by 2 bases, leaving 12 bases between them. The CDR3 loop reads CASEGQEQETQYF. The CDR3 DNA reads as TGTGCCAGCGAGGGGCAGGAACAAGAGACCCAGTACTTC.

V gene TRBV15 combines with J gene TRBJ1-2; D unresolved. This CDR3 is 14 amino acids long. The V gene's germline CDR1 is LNHNV and CDR2 YYDKDF (reference sequence). The V end lost 3 bases, the J end lost 3 bases, and 11 bases lay between the germline ends. Here the CDR3 reads CATSSPESYYGYTF. The CDR3, as DNA: TGTGCCACCAGCAGCCCCGAATCTTACTATGGCTACACCTTC.

This clone was recorded only once. This chain links TRBV18 with TRBJ1-5; the D is unclear. CDR1 KGHSH and CDR2 LQKENI come from the germline V gene. Trimming pared 6 bases from V and 2 bases from J, leaving 14 bases between. The CDR3 sequence is 15 residues long. The CDR3 loop reads CASSTEAVGNQPQHF. CDR3 nucleotide sequence: TGTGCCAGCTCGACCGAAGCGGTGGGCAATCAGCCCCAGCATTTT.

The V and J genes are TRBV2 and TRBJ2-1; the match to TRBD1 covers 12 bases. The CDR3 extends over 19 amino acids. Germline values: CDR1 SNHLY, CDR2 FYNNEI. After removal of 3 bases from V and 7 bases from J, the junction contained 16 bases not matched to a gene. CDR3: CASSDMGQGAPSEFNEQFF. The CDR3 nucleotides read TGTGCCAGCAGTGATATGGGACAGGGGGCGCCCAGCGAGTTTAATGAGCAGTTCTTC.